A selection of T cell receptor beta chains follows, all from one sample in a study of neoadjuvant anti-PD-1 for oral cavity cancer. Clones were sequenced by immunoSEQ multiplex PCR, and TCRdb holds only the in-frame ones, with some missing. This table holds just over 14,000 clones, roughly 70% found once. The source material was PBMCs, sampled before nivolumab (anti-PD-1) treatment. The source is a person between 35 and 79 years old with oral cavity squamous cell carcinoma. CDR3s include the opening cysteine and the closing phenylalanine or tryptophan. The D gene is left open where the match is weak. Where a row states a size, it is once, few, many or the class of an expanded clone; other rows omit it.

j_call v_call d_call clone_size cdr3_aa cdr3_nt
TRBJ1-4 TRBV6-1 - - CASSEPGGGEKLFF TGTGCCAGCAGTGAACCCGGAGGGGGGGAAAAACTGTTTTTT
TRBJ2-7 TRBV5-1 - - CASSRDGHEQYF TGCGCCAGCAGCCGGGACGGTCACGAGCAGTACTTC
TRBJ1-4 TRBV19 TRBD1 - CASQTGSTNEKLFF TGTGCCAGTCAGACAGGGTCTACTAATGAAAAACTGTTTTTT
TRBJ1-5 TRBV9 - few CASSVDGQTNQPQHF TGTGCCAGCAGCGTAGACGGACAGACCAATCAGCCCCAGCATTTT
TRBJ2-7 TRBV5-4 TRBD2 - CASSFWRGNPYEQYF TGTGCCAGCAGCTTTTGGCGGGGGAACCCCTACGAGCAGTACTTC
TRBJ2-3 TRBV6-1 - - CATYKPSTDTQYF TGTGCCACCTACAAACCTAGCACAGATACGCAGTATTTT
TRBJ2-1 TRBV5-1 TRBD2 - CASRGALAGGNEQFF TGCGCCAGCAGGGGCGCTCTAGCGGGAGGAAATGAGCAGTTCTTC
TRBJ2-3 TRBV27 TRBD1 - CASSSGQQFTDTQYF TGTGCCAGCAGTTCGGGACAGCAGTTCACAGATACGCAGTATTTT
TRBJ2-1 TRBV10-3 TRBD2 - CALGASSGQEQFF TGTGCCTTAGGGGCCTCTAGCGGGCAGGAGCAGTTCTTC
TRBJ2-3 TRBV7-2 - few CASSLSFFTDTQYF TGTGCCAGCAGCTTATCCTTCTTCACAGATACGCAGTATTTT
TRBJ1-6 TRBV4-1 - once CASSTLRANSPLHF TGCGCCAGCAGCACCCTTAGGGCCAATTCACCCCTCCACTTT
TRBJ1-2 TRBV27 TRBD1 few CASSSRDRASRGYTF TGTGCCAGCAGTTCACGGGACAGGGCGAGTAGGGGCTACACCTTC
TRBJ1-1 TRBV7-6 - - CASSLIGTGGTEAFF TGTGCCAGCAGCTTAATAGGAACCGGGGGCACTGAAGCTTTCTTT
TRBJ1-6 TRBV5-1 - - CASSLTTADNSPLHF TGCGCCAGCAGCCTTACGACAGCCGATAATTCACCCCTCCACTTT
TRBJ2-3 TRBV6-1 TRBD2 - CASTRGGLDTQYF TGTGCCAGCACCCGGGGGGGGCTTGATACGCAGTATTTT
TRBJ1-2 TRBV6-5 - few CASSYGAGIYGYTF TGTGCCAGCAGTTACGGAGCGGGGATCTATGGCTACACCTTC
TRBJ1-2 TRBV2 - - CASSEGLGAYGYTF TGTGCCAGCAGTGAAGGATTGGGAGCCTATGGCTACACCTTC
TRBJ2-7 TRBV6-6 TRBD1 - CASSPGQSYEQYF TGTGCCAGCAGCCCGGGACAGTCCTACGAGCAGTACTTC
TRBJ2-1 TRBV7-8 TRBD2 - CASSFGWTKRGGNEQFF TGTGCCAGCAGCTTTGGGTGGACGAAGCGGGGCGGTAATGAGCAGTTCTTC
TRBJ1-1 TRBV7-3 - - CASSLNAGDTEAFF TGTGCCAGCAGCTTAAATGCGGGGGACACTGAAGCTTTCTTT
TRBJ1-1 TRBV25-1 - once CASIGRAEAFF TGTGCCAGCATCGGCAGGGCTGAAGCTTTCTTT
TRBJ1-6 TRBV7-8 - - CASSLGSKGNSPLHF TGTGCCAGCAGCTTAGGTTCGAAGGGAAATTCACCCCTCCACTTT
TRBJ1-5 TRBV6-5 - few CASSYGAGIQPQHF TGTGCCAGCAGTTACGGGGCAGGGATTCAGCCCCAGCATTTT